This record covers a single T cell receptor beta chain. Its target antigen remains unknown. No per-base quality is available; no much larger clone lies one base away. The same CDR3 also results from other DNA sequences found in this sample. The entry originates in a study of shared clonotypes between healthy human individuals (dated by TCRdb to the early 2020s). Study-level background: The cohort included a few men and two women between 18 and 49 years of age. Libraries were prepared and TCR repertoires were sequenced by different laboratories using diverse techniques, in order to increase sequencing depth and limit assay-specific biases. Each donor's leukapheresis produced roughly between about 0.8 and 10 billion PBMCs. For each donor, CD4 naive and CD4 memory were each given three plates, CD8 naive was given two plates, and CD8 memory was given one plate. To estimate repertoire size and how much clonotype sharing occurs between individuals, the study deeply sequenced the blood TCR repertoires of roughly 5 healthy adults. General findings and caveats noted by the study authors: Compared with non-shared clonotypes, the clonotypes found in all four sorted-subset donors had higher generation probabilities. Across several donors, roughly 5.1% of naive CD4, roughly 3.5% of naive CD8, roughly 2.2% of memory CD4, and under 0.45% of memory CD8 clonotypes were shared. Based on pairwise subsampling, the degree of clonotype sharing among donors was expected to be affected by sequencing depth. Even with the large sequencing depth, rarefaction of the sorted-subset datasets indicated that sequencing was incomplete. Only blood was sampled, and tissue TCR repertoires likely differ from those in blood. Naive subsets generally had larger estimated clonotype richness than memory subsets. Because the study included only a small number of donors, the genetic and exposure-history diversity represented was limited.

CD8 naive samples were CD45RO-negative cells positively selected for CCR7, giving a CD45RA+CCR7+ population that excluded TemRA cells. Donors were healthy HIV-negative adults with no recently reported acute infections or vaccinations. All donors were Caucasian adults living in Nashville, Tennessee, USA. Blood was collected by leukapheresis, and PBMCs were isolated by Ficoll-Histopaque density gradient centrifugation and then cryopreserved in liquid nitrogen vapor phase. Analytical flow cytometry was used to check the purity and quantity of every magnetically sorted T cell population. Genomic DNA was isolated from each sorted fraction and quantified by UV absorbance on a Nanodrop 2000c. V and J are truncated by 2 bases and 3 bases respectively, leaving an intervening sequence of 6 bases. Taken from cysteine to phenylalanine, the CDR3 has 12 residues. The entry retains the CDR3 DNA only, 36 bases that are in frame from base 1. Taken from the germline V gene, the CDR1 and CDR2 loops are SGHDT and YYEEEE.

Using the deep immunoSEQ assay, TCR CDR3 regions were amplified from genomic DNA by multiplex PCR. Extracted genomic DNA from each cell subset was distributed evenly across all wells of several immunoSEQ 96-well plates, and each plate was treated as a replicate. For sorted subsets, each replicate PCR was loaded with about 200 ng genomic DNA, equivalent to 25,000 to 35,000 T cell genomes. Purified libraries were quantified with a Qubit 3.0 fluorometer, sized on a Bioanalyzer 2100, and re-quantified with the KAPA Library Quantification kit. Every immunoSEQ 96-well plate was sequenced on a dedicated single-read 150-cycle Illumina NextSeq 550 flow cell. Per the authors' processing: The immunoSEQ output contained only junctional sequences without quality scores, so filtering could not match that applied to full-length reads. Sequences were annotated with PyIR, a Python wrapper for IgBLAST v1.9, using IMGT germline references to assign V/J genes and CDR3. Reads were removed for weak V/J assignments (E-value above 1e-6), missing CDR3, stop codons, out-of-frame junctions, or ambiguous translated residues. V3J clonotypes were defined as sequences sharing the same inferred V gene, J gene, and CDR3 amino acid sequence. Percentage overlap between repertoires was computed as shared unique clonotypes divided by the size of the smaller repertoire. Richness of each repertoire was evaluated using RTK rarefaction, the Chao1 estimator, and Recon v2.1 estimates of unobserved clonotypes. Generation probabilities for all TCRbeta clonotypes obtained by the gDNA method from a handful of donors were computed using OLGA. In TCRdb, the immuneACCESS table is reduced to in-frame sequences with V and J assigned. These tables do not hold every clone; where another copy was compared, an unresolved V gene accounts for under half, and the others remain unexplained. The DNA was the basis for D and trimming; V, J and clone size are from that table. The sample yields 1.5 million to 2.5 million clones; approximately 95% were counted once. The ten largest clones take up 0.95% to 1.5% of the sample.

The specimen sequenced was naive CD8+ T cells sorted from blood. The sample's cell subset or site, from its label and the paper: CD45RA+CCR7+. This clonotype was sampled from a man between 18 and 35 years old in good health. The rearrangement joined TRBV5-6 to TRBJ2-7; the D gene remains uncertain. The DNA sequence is TGTGCCAGCAGCTTCGAGAGCTACGAGCAGTACTTC. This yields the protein CASSFESYEQYF.